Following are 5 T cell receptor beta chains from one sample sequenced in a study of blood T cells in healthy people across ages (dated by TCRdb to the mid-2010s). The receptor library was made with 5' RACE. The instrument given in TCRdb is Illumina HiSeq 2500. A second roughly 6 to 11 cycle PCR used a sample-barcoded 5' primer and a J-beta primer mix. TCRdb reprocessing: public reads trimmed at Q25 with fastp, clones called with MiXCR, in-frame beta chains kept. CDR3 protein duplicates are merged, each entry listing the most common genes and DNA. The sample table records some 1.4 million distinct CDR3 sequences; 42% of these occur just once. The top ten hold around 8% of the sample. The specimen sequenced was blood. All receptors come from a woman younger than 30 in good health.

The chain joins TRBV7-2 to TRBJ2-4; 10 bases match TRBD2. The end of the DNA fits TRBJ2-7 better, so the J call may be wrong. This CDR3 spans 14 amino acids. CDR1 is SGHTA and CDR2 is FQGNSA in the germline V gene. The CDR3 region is CASSPSGRWSEQYF. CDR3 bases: TGTGCCAGCAGCCCTAGCGGGAGATGGAGCGAGCAGTACTTC.

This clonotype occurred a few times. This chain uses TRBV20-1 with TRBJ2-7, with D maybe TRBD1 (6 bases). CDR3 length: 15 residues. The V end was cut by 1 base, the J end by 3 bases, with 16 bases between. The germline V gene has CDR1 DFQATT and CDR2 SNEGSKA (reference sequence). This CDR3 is CSARAGGTIGYEQYF. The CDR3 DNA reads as TGCAGTGCTAGAGCTGGGGGCACAATCGGCTACGAGCAGTACTTC.

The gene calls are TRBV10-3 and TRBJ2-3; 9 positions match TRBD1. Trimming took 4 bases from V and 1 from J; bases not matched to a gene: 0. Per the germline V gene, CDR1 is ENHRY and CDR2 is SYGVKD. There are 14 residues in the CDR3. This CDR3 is CAISGTGGTDTQYF. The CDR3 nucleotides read TGTGCCATCAGTGGGACAGGGGGCACAGATACGCAGTATTTT.

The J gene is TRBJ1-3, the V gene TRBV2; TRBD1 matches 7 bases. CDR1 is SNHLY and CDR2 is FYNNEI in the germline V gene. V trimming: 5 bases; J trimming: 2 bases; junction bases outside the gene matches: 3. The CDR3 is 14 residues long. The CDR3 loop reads CASSSGQPGNTIYF. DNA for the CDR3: TGTGCCAGCAGTTCGGGACAGCCTGGAAACACCATATATTTT.

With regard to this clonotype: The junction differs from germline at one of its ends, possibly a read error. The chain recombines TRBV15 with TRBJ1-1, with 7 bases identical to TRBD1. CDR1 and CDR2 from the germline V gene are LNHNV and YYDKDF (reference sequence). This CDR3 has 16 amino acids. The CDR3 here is CVTSTTRGGEYTEAFF. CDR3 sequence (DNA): TGTGTCACCAGCACAACCCGAGGGGGCGAGTACACTGAAGCTTTCTTT.